The 31 T cell receptor beta chains in this list originate from one sample, sequenced in a study of blood T cell repertoires in COVID-19. Here immunoSEQ multiplex PCR was the method, and the copy in TCRdb shows in-frame clones only, minus some. The data hold some 130,000 clones, with approximately 77% observed a single time. Sequenced input: peripheral blood. These receptors were collected from a man older than 75 with acute or convalescent COVID-19.

The rearrangement joins TRBV19 to TRBJ1-2; D is perhaps TRBD1 (5 bases). The CDR3 has 17 residues. V was clipped by 2 bases and J by 7 bases, with 23 bases between them. Germline loops: CDR1 LNHDA, CDR2 SQIVND (reference sequence). The CDR3 region is CASSIRMGAAGKTGYTF. CDR3 sequence (DNA): TGTGCCAGTAGTATAAGGATGGGTGCGGCAGGGAAGACTGGCTACACCTTC.

In its sample, this clone ranks as medium-sized. The J gene is TRBJ1-6, the V gene TRBV27, with 11 nucleotides matching TRBD1. The V segment lost 10 bases and the J segment 8 bases; nucleotides outside the gene matches: 7. CDR3 length: 14 amino acids. The V gene's germline CDR1 is MNHEY and CDR2 SMNVEV (reference sequence). The CDR3 DNA is TGTGCCACCGCGGACAGGGGGCCGGATTCACCCCTCCACTTT. As protein: CATADRGPDSPLHF.

This clone has only one observation. The same CDR3 is also encoded by other DNA sequences in this sample. J is TRBJ1-6 and V is TRBV6-5; TRBD1 matches at 7 bases. The V and J ends lost 6 bases and 0 bases, in that order; junction bases with no gene match: 2. This CDR3 has 15 amino acids. From germline, CDR1 is MNHEY and CDR2 SVGAGI. The CDR3 DNA follows: TGTGCCAGCAGCCGACAGGGCTCCTATAATTCACCCCTCCACTTT. Encoded protein: CASSRQGSYNSPLHF.

The rearrangement links TRBV4-2 to TRBJ2-6; D might be TRBD2 (5 bases). V gave up 5 bases and J gave up 0 bases, with 8 bases separating them. Germline CDR1 and CDR2: LGHNA and YNFKEQ. CDR3 length equals 15 residues. This CDR3 reads CASSTSTSGANVLTF. In DNA, the CDR3 is TGTGCCAGCAGCACTAGTACCTCTGGGGCCAACGTCCTGACTTTC.

This clone was observed a handful of times. The CDR3 reads CASRKGDEHSPLHF. The CDR3 DNA is TGTGCCAGCAGAAAGGGGGATGAGCATTCACCCCTCCACTTT. The rearrangement uses TRBV5-6 and TRBJ1-6, with D possibly matching TRBD1 (6 bases). Germline V gene data show CDR1 as SGHDT and CDR2 as YYEEEE. The ends were cut back, 5 bases at V and 8 bases at J, with 14 bases in the middle. This CDR3 region has 14 residues. The full variable domain, with the rest looked up from reference TRBV5-6 and TRBJ1-6, is DAGVTQSPTHLIKTRGQQVTLRCSPKSGHDTVSWYQQALGQGPQFIFQYYEEEERQRGNFPDRFSGHQFPNYSSELNVNALLLGDSALYLCASRKGDEHSPLHFGNGTRLTVT.

This chain joins TRBV9 and TRBJ2-3, with 10 bases aligning to TRBD1. J lost 6 bases, V lost 2 bases, and 6 bases had no gene match. This CDR3 region has 15 residues. CDR1 is SGDLS, CDR2 YYNGEE, per germline. CDR3 sequence: CASSVGQGGPDTQYF. Here the CDR3 DNA reads TGTGCCAGCAGCGTCGGACAGGGGGGCCCGGATACGCAGTATTTT.

This clone was counted between two and nine times. The chain links TRBV7-2 to TRBJ1-1; D call uncertain. Trimming removed 1 base from V and 7 bases from J, with 10 bases in between. From germline, CDR1 is SGHTA and CDR2 FQGNSA. CDR3 length: 13 residues. CDR3 protein: CASSLDGIGEAFF. For the CDR3, the DNA is TGTGCCAGCAGCTTAGACGGTATCGGTGAAGCTTTCTTT. The full variable domain, in which reference TRBV7-2 and TRBJ1-1 provide the parts outside the CDR3, is GAGVSQSPSNKVTEKGKDVELRCDPISGHTALYWYRQSLGQGLEFLIYFQGNSAPDKSGLPSDRFSAERTGGSVSTLTIQRTQQEDSAVYLCASSLDGIGEAFFGQGTRLTVV.

This chain joins TRBV19 and TRBJ2-7; 8 bases fit TRBD1. The CDR3 has 15 amino acids. Trimming cost V 8 bases and J 1 base; bases outside gene matches: 10. The germline CDR1 and CDR2 sequences are LNHDA and SQIVND (reference sequence). CDR3 protein: CASGDRGRASYEQYF. The CDR3 region has the DNA TGTGCCAGTGGAGACAGGGGTCGAGCGTCCTACGAGCAGTACTTC.

The chain is built from TRBV7-6 and TRBJ2-3, with 8 bases lining up with TRBD1. Losses at the gene ends were 5 bases for V and 0 bases for J; bases not matched to a gene: 7. Germline loops: CDR1 SGHVS, CDR2 FNYEAQ. This CDR3 has 16 residues. The CDR3 DNA is TGTGCCAGCAGCCCCCGACAGGGGAGTAGCACAGATACGCAGTATTTT. Protein sequence: CASSPRQGSSTDTQYF.

This rearrangement joins TRBV19 to TRBJ2-2; D is possibly TRBD1 (6 bases). Looked up from germline, CDR1 is LNHDA and CDR2 is SQIVND (reference sequence). There are 16 residues in the CDR3. V gave up 4 bases and J gave up 2 bases, with 14 bases separating them. CDR3 nucleotide sequence: TGTGCCAGTAGTACCTACAGGGAAGCCAACACCGGGGAGCTGTTTTTT. The encoded protein is CASSTYREANTGELFF.

The gene calls are TRBV12-3 or TRBV12-4 and TRBJ1-2; D is undetermined. The CDR3 runs to 12 residues. The V end lost 7 bases, the J end lost 0 bases, and 6 bases lay between the germline ends. The CDR3 is CASTLANYGYTF. CDR3 nucleotide sequence: TGTGCCAGCACCTTAGCTAACTATGGCTACACCTTC.

The J gene is TRBJ2-1, the V gene TRBV7-9; the D gene is possibly TRBD1 (5 bases). CDR3 length: 16 residues. Trimming removed 6 bases from V and 8 bases from J, with 23 bases in between. Germline loops: CDR1 SEHNR, CDR2 FQNEAQ (reference sequence). This CDR3 is CASRPNTRTYRDEQFF. Written as DNA, the CDR3 is TGTGCCAGCAGACCTAATACCCGGACATACAGAGATGAGCAGTTCTTC.

The genes are TRBV4-2 and TRBJ2-3, with D maybe TRBD2 (6 bases). The CDR3 consists of 14 residues. V was shortened by 2 bases and J by 6 bases, with 12 bases between the two germline ends. Germline CDR1 and CDR2: LGHNA and YNFKEQ. The CDR3 sequence is CASSQSGGMDTQYF. The CDR3, as DNA: TGTGCCAGCAGCCAATCTGGGGGGATGGATACGCAGTATTTT.

CDR3 sequence: CASSSRGETQYF. The CDR3, as DNA: TGTGCCAGCAGTTCCCGGGGTGAGACCCAGTACTTC. The chain combines TRBV12-3 or TRBV12-4 with TRBJ2-5; possibly TRBD2 for D (5 bases). Trimming cost V 4 bases and J 5 bases, with 8 bases left between them. The CDR3 spans 12 residues.

This chain joins TRBV19 and TRBJ2-3, with a tentative D call TRBD1 (5 bases). V gave up 7 bases and J gave up 2 bases, with 13 bases separating them. The CDR3 covers 14 residues. Germline lookup yields CDR1 LNHDA and CDR2 SQIVND (reference sequence). The CDR3 here is CASMGPQLTDTQYF. The CDR3 DNA sequence: TGTGCCAGTATGGGGCCACAGCTCACAGATACGCAGTATTTT.

This clone was counted a few times. The chain joins TRBV4-2 to TRBJ1-5; no definite D call. The CDR3 has 15 residues. The germline gives CDR1 LGHNA, CDR2 YNFKEQ. Trimming cost V 0 bases and J 1 base, with 7 bases left between them. The CDR3 DNA reads TGTGCCAGCAGCCAAGATTCGACAAGCAATCAGCCCCAGCATTTT. This gives the protein CASSQDSTSNQPQHF.

The chain uses TRBV19 and TRBJ2-1, with 9 positions matching TRBD2. This CDR3 contains 15 residues. Looked up from germline, CDR1 is LNHDA and CDR2 is SQIVND (reference sequence). V was pared by 4 bases and J by 4 bases, with 5 bases of the junction left unmatched. This CDR3 is CASSKERGVYNEQFF. DNA of the CDR3: TGTGCCAGTAGTAAGGAGCGGGGGGTTTACAATGAGCAGTTCTTC.

V and J are TRBV19 and TRBJ2-1; a possible D gene is TRBD2 (6 bases). Germline V CDR1 and CDR2: LNHDA, SQIVND (reference sequence). CDR3 length: 15 residues. V was shortened by 3 bases and J by 3 bases, with 12 bases between the two germline ends. Written as DNA, the CDR3 is TGTGCCAGTAGTATTGGAGGGCTCCTCTACAATGAGCAGTTCTTC. Encoded protein: CASSIGGLLYNEQFF.

The chain carries TRBV3-1 (or the pseudogene TRBV3-2) and TRBJ1-3, with 10 positions matching TRBD1. Germline CDR1 LGHDT, CDR2 YNNKEL (reference sequence). The V segment lost 6 bases and the J segment 1 base; nucleotides outside the gene matches: 9. CDR3 length equals 17 residues. Here the CDR3 DNA reads TGTGCCAGCAGTCAATTGACAGGGGGCGCGTCTGGAAACACCATATATTTT. Its translation: CASSQLTGGASGNTIYF.

This clone has just a few counts. The V gene is TRBV18, the J gene TRBJ1-3; D remains ambiguous. This CDR3 has 15 amino acids. Deletions cut 2 bases from V and 0 bases from J, with 8 bases between. Germline V gene data show CDR1 as KGHSH and CDR2 as LQKENI. The CDR3 sequence is CASSPESNSGNTIYF. The CDR3 coding sequence is TGTGCCAGCTCACCAGAGAGTAACTCTGGAAACACCATATATTTT.

The gene calls are TRBV2 and TRBJ1-3; D is unresolved. The CDR3 consists of 16 residues. Germline CDR1 reads SNHLY; CDR2 reads FYNNEI. V shed 2 bases and J shed 3 bases, with 14 bases lying between them. CDR3 sequence reads: CASSENVGGIGNTIYF. The CDR3 DNA sequence: TGTGCCAGCAGTGAAAATGTTGGAGGTATTGGAAACACCATATATTTT.

The DNA for the CDR3 is TGCAGCGTTTTTGGGGCCAAAGATACGCAGTATTTT. Its translation: CSVFGAKDTQYF. The rearrangement links TRBV29-1 to TRBJ2-3; TRBD1 might be the D (5 bases). From germline, CDR1 is SQVTM and CDR2 ANQGSEA. This CDR3 is built from 12 residues. The V gene lost 5 bases and the J gene lost 5 bases, with 11 bases spanning the gap.

The rearrangement joins TRBV14 to TRBJ2-7, with no clear D. Trimming removed 1 base from V and 0 bases from J, with 7 bases in between. Germline V gene sequence: CDR1 SGHDN, CDR2 FVKESK. This CDR3 is 14 amino acids long. The CDR3 spells CASSQGASSYEQYF. The CDR3 DNA is TGTGCCAGCAGCCAAGGTGCGAGCTCCTACGAGCAGTACTTC.

The chain employs TRBV9 and TRBJ2-1; 11 positions agree with TRBD2. Germline CDR1 reads SGDLS; CDR2 reads YYNGEE. The CDR3 consists of 14 residues. After removal of 0 bases from V and 10 bases from J, the junction contained 3 bases not matched to a gene. The CDR3 reads CASSVVLAGAEQFF. CDR3 DNA sequence: TGTGCCAGCAGCGTAGTACTAGCGGGGGCCGAGCAGTTCTTC. The full variable domain, completed using reference TRBV9 and TRBJ2-1, is DSGVTQTPKHLITATGQRVTLRCSPRSGDLSVYWYQQSLDQGLQFLIQYYNGEERAKGNILERFSAQQFPDLHSELNLSSLELGDSALYFCASSVVLAGAEQFFGPGTRLTVL.

This chain links TRBV19 with TRBJ1-5; D is unresolved. V gave up 7 bases and J gave up 4 bases, with 14 bases separating them. This CDR3 spans 14 amino acids. The germline gives CDR1 LNHDA, CDR2 SQIVND (reference sequence). The CDR3 DNA sequence: TGTGCCAGTACCCCAGACGGAGTGAATCAGCCCCAGCATTTT. Residues: CASTPDGVNQPQHF.

The CDR3 sequence: CSAGPRPATF. The CDR3 region has the DNA TGCAGTGCTGGGCCCAGGCCTGCGACCTTC. The V call is TRBV20-1, the J call TRBJ1-2; no clear D. Trimming stripped 5 bases from V and 14 bases from J, with 15 bases between. The CDR3 has 10 amino acids. Germline V gene lookup returns CDR1 DFQATT and CDR2 SNEGSKA (reference sequence).

The rearrangement joins TRBV19 to TRBJ2-3; maybe TRBD2 (7 bases). Trimming took off 2 bases at V and 1 base at J, with 10 bases between the two ends. The CDR3 loop spans 15 amino acids. The germline CDR1 and CDR2 sequences are LNHDA and SQIVND (reference sequence). In DNA form, the CDR3 reads TGTGCCAGTAGTATATGGGGGGGCGGCACAGATACGCAGTATTTT. Translating gives CASSIWGGGTDTQYF.

This clone was detected once. V is TRBV5-8 and J is TRBJ1-4; TRBD1 aligns across 7 bases. This CDR3 has 12 amino acids. The V and J ends lost 4 bases and 8 bases, in that order; junction bases with no gene match: 2. CDR1 is SGHTS and CDR2 is YDEGEE in the germline V gene. The CDR3 sequence is CASSLTGEKLFF. The CDR3 DNA reads TGTGCCAGCAGCCTGACAGGGGAAAAACTGTTTTTT. Full variable domain (missing parts from reference TRBV5-8 and TRBJ1-4): EAGVTQSPTHLIKTRGQQATLRCSPISGHTSVYWYQQALGLGLQFLLWYDEGEERNRGNFPPRFSGRQFPNYSSELNVNALELEDSALYLCASSLTGEKLFFGSGTQLSVL.

CDR3 DNA sequence: TGTGCCAGCAGTTACTCGTTTACGGGACAGGGTAACTACAATGAGCAGTTCTTC. Its protein is CASSYSFTGQGNYNEQFF. The chain combines TRBV6-2 or TRBV6-3 with TRBJ2-1; 9 nucleotides align to TRBD1. From germline, CDR1 is MNHEY and CDR2 SVGEGT. V was pared by 0 bases and J by 3 bases, with 9 bases of the junction left unmatched. This CDR3 is 18 amino acids long.

The chain carries TRBV10-3 and TRBJ2-2; 7 bases are shared with TRBD2. In germline, CDR1 is ENHRY, CDR2 SYGVKD. The length of the CDR3 is 14 residues. V dropped 8 bases and J dropped 0; count of bases not matched to a gene: 3. This CDR3 reads CAIWDYTNTGELFF. In DNA form, the CDR3 reads TGTGCCATCTGGGACTACACGAACACCGGGGAGCTGTTTTTT.

V is TRBV10-3 and J is TRBJ2-7; TRBD2 might be the D (7 bases). This CDR3 contains 16 residues. Trimming cost V 0 bases and J 3 bases, with 15 bases left between them. Germline-derived CDR1 and CDR2 are ENHRY and SYGVKD. The CDR3: CAISESPKGGVYEQYF. The CDR3 nucleotides are TGTGCCATCAGTGAGTCCCCTAAGGGGGGGGTCTACGAGCAGTACTTC.